This entry lists 22 T cell receptor beta chains sequenced from one sample in a study of shared clonotypes between healthy human individuals. Generated by immunoSEQ multiplex PCR, the TCRdb table keeps only in-frame clones and is missing some. The sample has over 2 million clones; over 85% are singletons. The sequenced sample consisted of naive CD4+ T cells sorted from blood. Subset of the sample: CD45RA+ positively selected. These receptors all come from a man younger than 35 in good health.

The rearrangement links TRBV28 to TRBJ1-5; D not resolved. CDR3 length equals 15 residues. CDR1 MDHEN and CDR2 SYDVKM come from the germline V gene. Trimming left V 6 bases short and J 2 bases short, with 14 bases between. The CDR3, as DNA: TGTGCCAGCAGGGAGCGGCAATGGGGCAATCAGCCCCAGCATTTT. Translated, it gives CASRERQWGNQPQHF. The full variable domain, its missing parts supplied by reference TRBV28 and TRBJ1-5, is DVKVTQSSRYLVKRTGEKVFLECVQDMDHENMFWYRQDPGLGLRLIYFSYDVKMKEKGDIPEGYSVSREKKERFSLILESASTNQTSMYLCASRERQWGNQPQHFGDGTRLSIL.

The chain recombines TRBV2 with TRBJ1-1; TRBD1 is a possible D gene (5 bases). Trimming pared 3 bases from V and 4 bases from J, leaving 15 bases between. The CDR3 is made up of 15 amino acids. Germline CDR1 and CDR2: SNHLY and FYNNEI. This chain's CDR3 is CASSDELGVGTEAFF. In DNA form, the CDR3 reads TGTGCCAGCAGTGATGAGTTGGGGGTTGGCACTGAAGCTTTCTTT.

The chain uses TRBV27 and TRBJ2-2, with 9 positions matching TRBD1. With V trimmed by 5 bases and J by 1 base, 14 bases remained unmatched. The CDR3 loop spans 19 amino acids. Germline CDR1 MNHEY, CDR2 SMNVEV (reference sequence). CDR3 in amino acids: CASSVRTGASARNTGELFF. The CDR3 coding sequence is TGTGCCAGCAGTGTAAGGACAGGGGCAAGCGCCAGGAACACCGGGGAGCTGTTTTTT.

A word on this clone: The identical CDR3 is also encoded by other nucleotide sequences in the sample. This chain uses TRBV5-1 with TRBJ1-1; perhaps TRBD1 as D (6 bases). The germline CDR1 and CDR2 sequences are SGHRS and YFSETQ. V lost 3 bases, J lost 2 bases, and 11 bases lay in between. The length of the CDR3 is 14 residues. In nucleotides, the CDR3 is TGCGCCAGCAGCTCTCAGGACAGAAACACTGAAGCTTTCTTT. The encoded protein is CASSSQDRNTEAFF.

This chain connects TRBV2 to TRBJ1-6, with D hard to call. CDR1 is SNHLY, CDR2 FYNNEI, per germline. This CDR3 contains 14 residues. V dropped 6 bases and J dropped 0 bases, with 6 bases sitting between them. The CDR3 loop reads CASRMNSYNSPLHF. CDR3 DNA: TGTGCCAGCAGGATGAACTCCTATAATTCACCCCTCCACTTT. Full variable domain (missing parts from reference TRBV2 and TRBJ1-6): EPEVTQTPSHQVTQMGQEVILRCVPISNHLYFYWYRQILGQKVEFLVSFYNNEISEKSEIFDDQFSVERPDGSNFTLKIRSTKLEDSAMYFCASRMNSYNSPLHFGNGTRLTVT.

The genes are TRBV6-6 and TRBJ2-2, with a tentative D call TRBD2 (7 bases). This CDR3 is 15 amino acids long. CDR1 and CDR2 (germline): MNHNY, SVGAGI (reference sequence). The ends were cut back, 0 bases at V and 9 bases at J, with 14 bases in the middle. This CDR3 is CASSYSTGGARELFF. CDR3 in DNA: TGTGCCAGCAGTTACTCGACGGGGGGCGCCCGGGAGCTGTTTTTT.

For the CDR3, the DNA is TGCGCCAGCAGCTTGTCACCCGGGGCGAATTCACCCCTCCACTTT. Its protein is CASSLSPGANSPLHF. The J gene is TRBJ1-6, the V gene TRBV5-1, with a tentative D call TRBD1 (5 bases). The length of the CDR3 is 15 residues. The V and J ends lost 1 base and 7 bases respectively, with 12 bases between them. Germline V gene sequence: CDR1 SGHRS, CDR2 YFSETQ. Complete variable domain (other parts from reference TRBV5-1 and TRBJ1-6): KAGVTQTPRYLIKTRGQQVTLSCSPISGHRSVSWYQQTPGQGLQFLFEYFSETQRNKGNFPGRFSGRQFSNSRSEMNVSTLELGDSALYLCASSLSPGANSPLHFGNGTRLTVT.

Only one count was recorded for this clone. This chain connects TRBV30 to TRBJ1-5; D uncertain. The germline V gene encodes CDR1 GTSNPN and CDR2 SVGIG (reference sequence). Trimming cost V 1 base and J 3 bases, with 10 bases left between them. CDR3 length: 14 residues. The CDR3 region has the DNA TGTGCCTGGAGTGCTGGTGGAGTCAATCAGCCCCAGCATTTT. Encoded protein: CAWSAGGVNQPQHF.

J is TRBJ2-2 and V is TRBV15; D perhaps matches TRBD2 (5 bases). From germline, CDR1 is LNHNV and CDR2 YYDKDF (reference sequence). The germline V and J ends were trimmed by 0 bases and 2 bases, with 10 bases remaining between them. The CDR3 extends over 16 amino acids. The DNA of the CDR3 is TGTGCCACCAGCAGAGATTTCCTAGCCAACACCGGGGAGCTGTTTTTT. Amino acid sequence: CATSRDFLANTGELFF. Using reference TRBV15 and TRBJ2-2 for the parts outside the CDR3, the full variable domain is DAMVIQNPRYQVTQFGKPVTLSCSQTLNHNVMYWYQQKSSQAPKLLFHYYDKDFNNEADTPDNFQSRRPNTSFCFLDIRSPGLGDTAMYLCATSRDFLANTGELFFGEGSRLTVL.

J is TRBJ2-3 and V is TRBV4-3; 15 positions agree with TRBD2. The CDR3 is made up of 19 amino acids. The ends lost 4 bases at V and 1 base at J; junction bases unmatched: 9. Germline V gene sequence: CDR1 LGHNA, CDR2 YSLEER. For the CDR3, the DNA is TGCGCCAGCAGCCTTACCGGACTAGCGGGAGGGCCCGGCACAGATACGCAGTATTTT. This translates into CASSLTGLAGGPGTDTQYF.

The chain links TRBV2 to TRBJ2-7; D gene unclear. Germline-derived CDR1 and CDR2 are SNHLY and FYNNEI. The V end was cut by 2 bases, the J end by 2 bases, with 7 bases between. CDR3 length equals 13 residues. Here the CDR3 DNA reads TGTGCCAGCAGTGAATCCCCAGCCTACGAGCAGTACTTC. It codes for CASSESPAYEQYF.

V and J are TRBV5-1 and TRBJ1-1, with 8 positions matching TRBD1. Germline-derived CDR1 and CDR2 are SGHRS and YFSETQ. The CDR3 contains 16 residues. V was clipped by 7 bases and J by 1 base; unmatched bases: 12. This chain's CDR3 is CASRQSGGFSNTEAFF. Here the CDR3 DNA reads TGCGCCAGCCGACAATCAGGGGGCTTCTCGAACACTGAAGCTTTCTTT.

This chain uses TRBV4-3 with TRBJ2-4, with a possible D match to TRBD1 (6 bases). V lost 7 bases, J lost 2 bases, and 15 bases lay in between. This CDR3 has 15 amino acids. Germline V lookup: CDR1 LGHNA, CDR2 YSLEER. Here the CDR3 DNA reads TGCGCCAGCACACAGGGTTGGGGGTCCAAAAACATTCAGTACTTC. It encodes CASTQGWGSKNIQYF.

This sequence joins TRBV7-9 and TRBJ2-1; TRBD2 is a possible D gene (5 bases). The V end was cut by 1 base, the J end by 8 bases, with 18 bases between. The CDR3 covers 16 residues. Germline CDR1 reads SEHNR; CDR2 reads FQNEAQ (reference sequence). The CDR3, as DNA: TGTGCCAGCAGCTTAGTTGAACTGGCTAGCTTCGATGAGCAGTTCTTC. The encoded protein is CASSLVELASFDEQFF.

The rearrangement joins TRBV4-1 to TRBJ1-4; TRBD1 aligns across 9 bases. This CDR3 has 14 residues. The trim removed 3 bases at V and 8 bases at J, leaving 4 bases unmatched. CDR1 MGHRA and CDR2 YSYEKL come from the germline V gene. CDR3 DNA: TGCGCCAGCAGCCAGACAGACAGGGGGGAAAAACTGTTTTTT. Translating it yields CASSQTDRGEKLFF.

The chain joins TRBV7-2 to TRBJ2-5, with 7 bases matching TRBD2. The CDR3 consists of 15 residues. The J segment lost 5 bases and the V segment lost 2 bases, leaving 8 bases of the junction unmatched. Germline CDR1 and CDR2: SGHTA and FQGNSA. The CDR3 loop is CASSLRGGSRETQYF. The DNA for the CDR3 is TGTGCCAGCAGCTTACGGGGCGGGAGTAGGGAGACCCAGTACTTC.

A note on this clone: Distinct nucleotide sequences in the sample also encode this CDR3. The rearrangement joins TRBV19 to TRBJ2-7; 7 positions agree with TRBD1. This CDR3 region has 13 residues. The V segment lost 6 bases and the J segment 2 bases; nucleotides outside the gene matches: 4. Germline CDR1 and CDR2: LNHDA and SQIVND (reference sequence). CDR3 amino acids: CASRKTGTYEQYF. CDR3 DNA: TGTGCCAGTAGAAAGACAGGGACCTACGAGCAGTACTTC.

This chain connects TRBV10-3 to TRBJ2-7, with 10 bases aligning to TRBD2. This CDR3 spans 14 amino acids. Germline CDR1 ENHRY, CDR2 SYGVKD. Trimming removed 4 bases from V and 2 bases from J; junction bases left unmatched: 2. Here the CDR3 reads CAISGSGGAYEQYF. CDR3 nucleotides: TGTGCCATCAGTGGGAGCGGGGGGGCCTACGAGCAGTACTTC.

This sequence joins TRBV5-6 and TRBJ1-2, with D possibly TRBD1 on 5 matching bases. CDR3 length equals 15 residues. CDR1 SGHDT and CDR2 YYEEEE come from the germline V gene. The V and J ends lost 4 bases and 4 bases respectively, with 17 bases between them. CDR3 DNA sequence: TGTGCCAGCAGCATGGAGGGGCTAGCAGCCTATGGCTACACCTTC. This translates into CASSMEGLAAYGYTF.

The CDR3 DNA reads as TGCGCCAGCAGTCGATTTTATCCGGGTCTCAATCAGCCCCAGCATTTT. Protein: CASSRFYPGLNQPQHF. The rearrangement uses TRBV4-1 and TRBJ1-5, with unresolved D. Germline CDR1 and CDR2: MGHRA and YSYEKL. Trimming pared 6 bases from V and 3 bases from J, leaving 18 bases between. There are 16 residues in the CDR3.

V usage is TRBV30 and J usage is TRBJ2-7; 8 nucleotides align to TRBD1. Germline CDR1 is GTSNPN and CDR2 is SVGIG (reference sequence). The CDR3 is 15 residues long. The V segment lost 5 bases and the J segment 0 bases; nucleotides outside the gene matches: 9. CDR3 sequence: CAWEPGTGRSYEQYF. The CDR3 nucleotides are TGTGCCTGGGAGCCCGGGACAGGCCGCTCCTACGAGCAGTACTTC.

This chain uses TRBV19 with TRBJ2-1; tentatively, D is TRBD1 (6 bases). V lost 1 base to trimming and J lost 6 bases, with 7 bases between them. This CDR3 has 13 amino acids. From germline, CDR1 is LNHDA and CDR2 SQIVND (reference sequence). Here the CDR3 reads CASSIARGNEQFF. CDR3 nucleotide sequence: TGTGCCAGTAGTATAGCCAGGGGCAATGAGCAGTTCTTC. The variable domain in full, completed from reference TRBV19 and TRBJ2-1, reads DGGITQSPKYLFRKEGQNVTLSCEQNLNHDAMYWYRQDPGQGLRLIYYSQIVNDFQKGDIAEGYSVSREKKESFPLTVTSAQKNPTAFYLCASSIARGNEQFFGPGTRLTVL.